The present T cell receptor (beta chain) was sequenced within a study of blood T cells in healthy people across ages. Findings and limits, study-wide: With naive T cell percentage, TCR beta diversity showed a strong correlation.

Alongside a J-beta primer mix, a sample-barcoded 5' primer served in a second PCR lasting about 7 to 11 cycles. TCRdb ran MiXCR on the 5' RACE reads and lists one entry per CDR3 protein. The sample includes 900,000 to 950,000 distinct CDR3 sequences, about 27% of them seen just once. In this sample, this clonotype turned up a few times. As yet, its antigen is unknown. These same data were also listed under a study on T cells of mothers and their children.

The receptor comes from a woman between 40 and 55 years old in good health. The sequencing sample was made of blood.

The CDR3 DNA is TGTGCCAGCAGCCGGGACAGGCGTCCTAACAATGAGCAGTTCTTC. Amino acid sequence: CASSRDRRPNNEQFF. V is TRBV6-5 and J is TRBJ2-1; 8 bases are shared with TRBD1. This CDR3 has 15 residues. V lost 6 bases to trimming and J lost 5 bases; unmatched junction nucleotides: 9. The germline V gene encodes CDR1 MNHEY and CDR2 SVGAGI.